The present entry profiles one T cell receptor (beta chain) with its context. Its antigen is not known. This entry belongs to a study of shared clonotypes between healthy human individuals. Trimming took 6 bases from V and 2 from J, leaving 15 bases between them. The CDR3 spans 15 residues. The germline V gene has CDR1 SGDLS and CDR2 YYNGEE. Findings of the study overall: It was expected that sequencing depth would affect clonotype sharing among donors.

Over several immunoSEQ plates, each subset's genomic DNA was distributed in even portions. Produced via immunoSEQ multiplex PCR; TCRdb's table is partial and in-frame only. The table shows some 1 million clones, with more than 65% occurring only once. The chain employs TRBV9 and TRBJ2-1, with D possibly being TRBD2 (5 bases). The TCR sequence derives from a man between 18 and 35 years old in good health. The specimen sequenced was memory CD4+ T cells sorted from blood. Specified subset: CD45RA-negative fraction. The CDR3 DNA is TGTGCCAGCACCAGGAATAGCGATCCCTACAATGAGCAGTTCTTC. Translating gives CASTRNSDPYNEQFF.